The present TCR beta chain was sequenced within a study of blood T cell repertoires in COVID-19. The overall study: The cDNA or gDNA used as material had been derived from T cells, B-cell-depleted T cells, or PBMCs.

The length of the CDR3 is 15 residues. The V and J ends lost 1 base and 4 bases, in that order; junction bases with no gene match: 0. The germline gives CDR1 LGHNA, CDR2 YNFKEQ. The table came from immunoSEQ multiplex PCR; TCRdb's copy has only in-frame clones and leaves some out. The table shows 200,000 to 250,000 clones, with approximately 78% occurring only once. The receptor was derived from a woman in her 70s with COVID-19, enrolled during active disease. The rearrangement uses TRBV4-2 and TRBJ1-4; 10 bases line up with TRBD1. The material sequenced was peripheral blood. As DNA, the CDR3 is TGTGCCAGCAGCCAAGGGACAGGGGGTAATGAAAAACTGTTTTTT. It is translated as CASSQGTGGNEKLFF.